This T cell receptor beta chain was sequenced for a study of OX40 agonist ivuxolimab in advanced cancers. Study background: It was ivuxolimab, an agonistic anti-OX40 (CD134) antibody, that patients were treated with. The study's findings and limits: The work left the antigen specificity of expanded peripheral T cells undetermined.

Germline trimming cut 3 bases from V and 3 bases from J; bases unmatched to any gene: 3. The CDR3 extends over 14 amino acids. Germline loops: CDR1 MNHEY, CDR2 SMNVEV (reference sequence). Sequencing was performed with immunoSEQ multiplex PCR; in TCRdb, only in-frame clones are kept and a portion is missing. The data show some 86,000 clones, roughly nine tenths seen once. Comments on this clone: Its antigen is not identified.

The clonotype was recovered from an adult with an advanced solid tumor such as melanoma, head and neck, liver or kidney cancer. The rearrangement uses TRBV27 and TRBJ2-3, with 7 bases identical to TRBD2. Sequences were derived from CD4+ or CD8+ T cells sorted from blood, sampled in a trial of the OX40 agonist ivuxolimab. The CDR3 sequence is CASSLWRETDTQYF. The DNA of the CDR3 is TGTGCCAGCAGTTTGTGGCGGGAGACAGATACGCAGTATTTT.